The 14 T cell receptor beta chains below all came from one sample that was sequenced in a study of monozygotic twins with inflammatory bowel disease. TCRdb re-called the 5' RACE reads; every CDR3 protein appears as one record, without DNA. The listing records just over 300,000 distinct CDR3 sequences. Sequencing was performed on blood. All receptors derive from a human donor with ulcerative colitis or Crohn's disease, or a healthy co-twin of an affected twin (not recorded which).

V is TRBV7-9 and J is TRBJ1-4. Germline CDR1 and CDR2: SEHNR and FQNEAQ (reference sequence). The CDR3 loop spans 15 amino acids. The CDR3 spells CASSLYGERGEKLFF.

This chain uses TRBV7-9 with TRBJ2-7; the D call of TRBD1 rests on TCRdb alone, since no DNA is present to check it. This CDR3 is 13 amino acids long. Germline loops: CDR1 SEHNR, CDR2 FQNEAQ (reference sequence). CDR3 sequence: CASSLSPGEGQYF.

This chain joins TRBV20-1 and TRBJ1-2; there is no DNA to check the TCRdb D call of TRBD1. The germline V gene has CDR1 DFQATT and CDR2 SNEGSKA (reference sequence). The CDR3 is 13 residues long. Here the CDR3 reads CSAPTPGFYGYTF.

The chain is built from TRBV7-9 and TRBJ2-2; the D call of TRBD1 rests on TCRdb alone, since no DNA is present to check it. This CDR3 region has 16 residues. Germline lookup yields CDR1 SEHNR and CDR2 FQNEAQ (reference sequence). The CDR3 sequence is CASSPWGQPNTGELFF.

The chain recombines TRBV6-2 or TRBV6-3 with TRBJ2-7; TCRdb's assignment of TRBD1 cannot be checked, as there is no DNA. The CDR3 has 14 amino acids. The V gene's germline CDR1 is MNHEY and CDR2 SVGEGT. The CDR3 spells CASRADRGLYEQYF.

The rearrangement joins TRBV6-5 to TRBJ1-2; TCRdb reports TRBD1, a call that lacks DNA to check it against. From germline, CDR1 is MNHEY and CDR2 SVGAGI. CDR3 length: 14 amino acids. The CDR3 reads CASSYRDRGYGYTF.

The chain carries TRBV28 and TRBJ2-1. The CDR3 consists of 13 residues. Germline loops: CDR1 MDHEN, CDR2 SYDVKM. The CDR3 here is CASSPVGYNEQFF. The complete variable domain, with remaining parts taken from reference TRBV28 and TRBJ2-1, reads DVKVTQSSRYLVKRTGEKVFLECVQDMDHENMFWYRQDPGLGLRLIYFSYDVKMKEKGDIPEGYSVSREKKERFSLILESASTNQTSMYLCASSPVGYNEQFFGPGTRLTVL.

The V and J genes are TRBV9 and TRBJ1-1. The V gene's germline CDR1 is SGDLS and CDR2 YYNGEE. The CDR3 length is 17 residues. CDR3 loop: CASSESVTRSGNTEAFF.

The chain has TRBV30 and TRBJ2-7; TCRdb indicates TRBD1, and absent DNA this call remains unverified. CDR1 is GTSNPN and CDR2 is SVGIG in the germline V gene (reference sequence). The length of the CDR3 is 16 residues. The CDR3: CAWSVGPGAKTYEQYF.

The chain employs TRBV27 and TRBJ2-4; TCRdb selects TRBD2, and the lack of DNA leaves this call unchecked. The CDR3 length is 18 residues. CDR1 is MNHEY and CDR2 is SMNVEV in the germline V gene (reference sequence). CDR3 sequence reads: CASSQLAGGHVSKNIQYF.

The rearrangement links TRBV6-5 to TRBJ2-7; TCRdb indicates TRBD1, and absent DNA this call remains unverified. This CDR3 has 14 amino acids. Per the germline V gene, CDR1 is MNHEY and CDR2 is SVGAGI. This CDR3 reads CASSYTRGIYEQYF.

This sequence joins TRBV7-9 and TRBJ2-2. The CDR3 totals 16 residues. Germline V gene sequence: CDR1 SEHNR, CDR2 FQNEAQ (reference sequence). The CDR3 sequence is CASSLMRSVDPGELFF.

The rearrangement links TRBV7-2 to TRBJ2-1. The germline CDR1 and CDR2 sequences are SGHTA and FQGNSA. The length of the CDR3 is 11 residues. CDR3: CASSRLVEQFF.

The rearrangement links TRBV6-6 to TRBJ2-5; TCRdb gives TRBD1 as the D gene, but with no DNA this cannot be confirmed. The length of the CDR3 is 12 residues. CDR1 is MNHNY, CDR2 SVGAGI, per germline (reference sequence). The CDR3 reads CASRLPPETQYF.